Shown below are 22 T cell receptor beta chains from a single sample sequenced in a study of cytomegalovirus exposure and HLA in healthy donors. Primers: 60 Vbeta forward and 13 Jbeta reverse. The protocol was immunoSEQ multiplex PCR, while the TCRdb copy is restricted to in-frame clones and leaves out a portion. The table shows about 130,000 clones, with about 84% occurring only once. Material for sequencing was PBMCs. These receptors were collected from a boy between 10 and 17 years old in good health and CMV-seronegative.

V usage is TRBV25-1 and J usage is TRBJ1-1; maybe TRBD1 (6 bases). This CDR3 contains 13 residues. CDR1 is MGHDK, CDR2 SYGVNS, per germline. The V end was cut by 6 bases, the J end by 4 bases, with 12 bases between. The CDR3 loop reads CASRDSGTTEAFF. CDR3 coding DNA: TGTGCCAGCAGGGACAGCGGAACCACTGAAGCTTTCTTT.

J is TRBJ1-4 and V is TRBV30; TRBD1 is a possible D gene (6 bases). Germline assignment: CDR1 GTSNPN and CDR2 SVGIG (reference sequence). The length of the CDR3 is 15 residues. Trimming took off 2 bases at V and 5 bases at J, with 15 bases between the two ends. The CDR3 DNA sequence: TGTGCCTGGAGTAGCTCCGGGACACTGAATGAAAAACTGTTTTTT. Encoded protein: CAWSSSGTLNEKLFF. The entire variable domain, with the rest obtained from reference TRBV30 and TRBJ1-4, is as follows: SQTIHQWPATLVQPVGSPLSLECTVEGTSNPNLYWYRQAAGRGLQLLFYSVGIGQISSEVPQNLSASRPQDRQFILSSKKLLLSDSGFYLCAWSSSGTLNEKLFFGSGTQLSVL.

The V and J genes are TRBV5-6 and TRBJ2-2; 7 nucleotides line up with TRBD1. The CDR3 runs 13 residues. Germline loops: CDR1 SGHDT, CDR2 YYEEEE. V shed 4 bases, J shed 6 bases, and the junction held 3 bases outside the gene matches. CDR3 protein: CASSPQGAGELFF. CDR3 DNA sequence: TGTGCCAGCAGCCCCCAGGGGGCCGGGGAGCTGTTTTTT.

The V call is TRBV5-6, the J call TRBJ2-3; D not certain. Trimming cost V 4 bases and J 3 bases, with 9 bases left between them. Germline CDR1 is SGHDT and CDR2 is YYEEEE. The CDR3 consists of 13 residues. The CDR3 nucleotides read TGTGCCAGCAGCCGGTACGAAACAGATACGCAGTATTTT. Its protein is CASSRYETDTQYF.

The table lists this clone with a count of one. This sequence joins TRBV9 and TRBJ2-3; maybe TRBD1 (6 bases). The CDR3 has 14 residues. With 1 base removed from V and 6 bases from J, the gap between germline ends came to 12 bases. Germline-derived CDR1 and CDR2 are SGDLS and YYNGEE. This chain's CDR3 is CASSVRGSPDTQYF. CDR3 DNA sequence: TGTGCCAGCAGCGTAAGGGGGTCTCCCGATACGCAGTATTTT.

The CDR3 reads CAISSIPGASSGANVLTF. CDR3 bases: TGTGCCATCAGTTCTATCCCAGGGGCTTCTTCTGGGGCCAACGTCCTGACTTTC. The chain has TRBV10-3 and TRBJ2-6; D might be TRBD1 (6 bases). The V end was cut by 5 bases, the J end by 1 base, with 18 bases between. Germline CDR1 and CDR2: ENHRY and SYGVKD. The CDR3 sequence is 18 residues long.

The J gene is TRBJ2-5, the V gene TRBV4-2; 9 bases match TRBD2. The J call may be faulty, since TRBJ2-7 better matches the DNA end. Germline V gene sequence: CDR1 LGHNA, CDR2 YNFKEQ. This CDR3 spans 16 amino acids. CDR3 in DNA: TGTGCCAGCAGCCAAGGTGGCGGGAGGGTAACCTACGAGCAGTACTTC. This sequence encodes CASSQGGGRVTYEQYF.

V gene TRBV29-1 combines with J gene TRBJ2-1; 13 nucleotides match TRBD2. V lost 8 bases, J lost 9 bases, and 10 bases stayed unmatched. The CDR3 is 14 residues long. Germline CDR1 and CDR2: SQVTM and ANQGSEA. CDR3 in amino acids: CSFSGTSGKTEQFF. The DNA of the CDR3 is TGCAGCTTTTCCGGGACTAGCGGGAAAACTGAGCAGTTCTTC.

The chain combines TRBV29-1 with TRBJ2-2; no clear D. Trimming removed 7 bases at V and 6 bases at J, with 15 bases between. The CDR3 runs 13 residues. The germline CDR1 and CDR2 sequences are SQVTM and ANQGSEA. CDR3 sequence: CSGIGGTAGELFF. In DNA form, the CDR3 reads TGCAGCGGTATCGGCGGAACGGCCGGGGAGCTGTTTTTT.

The chain combines TRBV4-1 with TRBJ1-1; a possible D gene is TRBD1 (5 bases). CDR1 MGHRA and CDR2 YSYEKL come from the germline V gene. This CDR3 spans 18 amino acids. The germline V and J ends were trimmed by 5 bases and 0 bases, with 22 bases remaining between them. The CDR3 region is CASSADNQLDTLNTEAFF. The CDR3 DNA is TGCGCCAGCAGCGCCGACAACCAATTGGACACACTGAACACTGAAGCTTTCTTT.

CDR3: CASSPDRGTEAFF. The CDR3 DNA reads as TGTGCCAGCAGTCCTGACAGGGGGACTGAAGCTTTCTTT. This chain joins TRBV13 and TRBJ1-1; 9 bases fit TRBD1. The CDR3 is 13 residues long. From germline, CDR1 is PRHDT and CDR2 FYEKMQ (reference sequence). V dropped 6 bases and J dropped 5; count of bases not matched to a gene: 4.

The rearrangement uses TRBV6-6 and TRBJ1-4, with no clear D. Germline V gene sequence: CDR1 MNHNY, CDR2 SVGAGI (reference sequence). Between the trimmed V and J ends, which lost 8 bases and 0 bases, there was a span of 13 bases. This CDR3 contains 15 residues. The CDR3 protein is CASHSAAATNEKLFF. In DNA, the CDR3 is TGTGCCAGCCACTCGGCGGCAGCAACTAATGAAAAACTGTTTTTT.

This sequence joins TRBV7-8 and TRBJ2-7; 9 positions agree with TRBD1. V gave up 5 bases and J gave up 3 bases; unmatched junction bases: 8. CDR1 and CDR2 (germline): SGHVS, FQNEAQ. The CDR3 extends over 15 amino acids. The CDR3 DNA is TGTGCCAGCAGCACCCCGGGACAGGGATTCTACGAGCAGTACTTC. Its translation: CASSTPGQGFYEQYF.

The gene calls are TRBV5-6 and TRBJ2-1; unclear D gene. This CDR3 has 12 residues. V was clipped by 1 base and J by 8 bases, with 7 bases between them. Germline V CDR1 and CDR2: SGHDT, YYEEEE. CDR3: CASSLRSDEQFF. The CDR3 DNA is TGTGCCAGCAGCTTGAGGAGCGATGAGCAGTTCTTC.

The rearrangement links TRBV11-2 to TRBJ1-1; 7 nucleotides match TRBD1. The CDR3 loop spans 14 amino acids. The V and J ends lost 5 bases and 0 bases, in that order; junction bases with no gene match: 3. The germline gives CDR1 SGHAT, CDR2 FQNNGV. The CDR3 here is CASSQGVMNTEAFF. DNA of the CDR3: TGTGCCAGCAGCCAGGGGGTAATGAACACTGAAGCTTTCTTT.

The count of this clone is one. This chain links TRBV29-1 with TRBJ2-7, with 10 bases lining up with TRBD1. V dropped 6 bases and J dropped 1; count of bases not matched to a gene: 9. This CDR3 is built from 15 residues. CDR1 and CDR2 (germline): SQVTM, ANQGSEA. The CDR3 loop reads CSVERDRGGSYEQYF. Here the CDR3 DNA reads TGCAGCGTAGAGCGGGACAGGGGTGGGTCCTACGAGCAGTACTTC.

The chain employs TRBV5-6 and TRBJ1-5, with D possibly TRBD1 on 5 matching bases. Germline V lookup: CDR1 SGHDT, CDR2 YYEEEE. V was trimmed by 5 bases and J by 3 bases, leaving 18 bases between them. This CDR3 comprises 16 residues. In DNA form, the CDR3 reads TGTGCCAGCAGTTTTTACGGGAGGGGAGACAATCAGCCCCAGCATTTT. It encodes CASSFYGRGDNQPQHF.

The gene calls are TRBV18 and TRBJ2-2, with D perhaps TRBD1 (5 bases). The CDR3 length is 18 residues. Germline V gene sequence: CDR1 KGHSH, CDR2 LQKENI. V gave up 3 bases and J gave up 1 base, with 18 bases separating them. The CDR3: CASSPGTGAGLNTGELFF. Written as DNA, the CDR3 is TGTGCCAGCTCACCCGGAACTGGGGCAGGGCTGAACACCGGGGAGCTGTTTTTT.

The chain recombines TRBV19 with TRBJ1-1, with D perhaps TRBD1 (5 bases). V lost 6 bases and J lost 1, with 18 bases in between. Germline CDR1 and CDR2: LNHDA and SQIVND (reference sequence). This CDR3 region has 16 residues. The CDR3 here is CASSDPPGRRNTEAFF. In DNA, the CDR3 is TGTGCCAGTAGCGATCCTCCAGGGAGGAGGAACACTGAAGCTTTCTTT. Together with reference TRBV19 and TRBJ1-1, the CDR3 gives the full variable domain: DGGITQSPKYLFRKEGQNVTLSCEQNLNHDAMYWYRQDPGQGLRLIYYSQIVNDFQKGDIAEGYSVSREKKESFPLTVTSAQKNPTAFYLCASSDPPGRRNTEAFFGQGTRLTVV.

The V call is TRBV4-1, the J call TRBJ2-3, with a weak D call TRBD2 (6 bases). Deletions cut 4 bases from V and 2 bases from J, with 13 bases between. The germline V gene has CDR1 MGHRA and CDR2 YSYEKL. The CDR3 length is 15 residues. The CDR3 loop reads CASSRKAGPTDTQYF. CDR3 DNA sequence: TGCGCCAGCAGCCGAAAAGCGGGTCCCACAGATACGCAGTATTTT.

J is TRBJ2-1 and V is TRBV6-1; D is ambiguous. Germline V gene sequence: CDR1 MNHNS, CDR2 SASEGT. The V end lost 3 bases, the J end lost 1 base, and 4 bases lay between the germline ends. The CDR3 is 13 residues long. The CDR3 nucleotides are TGTGCCAGCAGTGAGCAGTCCTACAATGAGCAGTTCTTC. Translated: CASSEQSYNEQFF.

The gene calls are TRBV5-1 and TRBJ2-3; 8 positions agree with TRBD2. CDR3 length: 13 residues. Germline loops: CDR1 SGHRS, CDR2 YFSETQ. Trimming at V came to 5 bases and at J to 4 bases, leaving 3 bases not matched to a gene. CDR3 sequence reads: CASRLAAPDTQYF. In nucleotides, the CDR3 is TGCGCCAGCAGACTAGCGGCCCCAGATACGCAGTATTTT.